Below, 9 T cell receptor beta chains from the same sample are listed, as sequenced in a study of CD4 T cells in relation to SARS-CoV-2 and coronaviruses. Their cognate antigens are unknown. Assay used: immunoSEQ multiplex PCR; TCRdb lists only in-frame clones, some missing. The sample holds about 38,000 clones, over 75% seen once. The sample taken for sequencing was memory CD4+ T cells from PBMCs, cultured in vitro. These receptors came from an adult with COVID-19.

Points on this clone: The identical CDR3 is also encoded by other nucleotide sequences in the sample. Written as DNA, the CDR3 is TGCGCCAGCAGCCAAGTTCCGGGGAGCAATCAGCCCCAGCATTTT. It translates to CASSQVPGSNQPQHF. The J gene is TRBJ1-5, the V gene TRBV4-1; D ambiguous. The CDR3 is 15 residues long. Germline V gene data show CDR1 as MGHRA and CDR2 as YSYEKL. V was shortened by 1 base and J by 1 base, with 8 bases between the two germline ends.

This clone appeared a single time. This chain links TRBV12-3 or TRBV12-4 with TRBJ2-1, with D perhaps matching TRBD1 (6 bases). Trimming stripped 5 bases from V and 9 bases from J, with 8 bases between. The CDR3 is made up of 11 amino acids. CDR3 DNA sequence: TGTGCCAGCAGTACAGGGCGTGAGCAGTTCTTC. As protein: CASSTGREQFF.

This clone was seen a single time. The gene calls are TRBV20-1 and TRBJ2-1; D not certain. Germline values: CDR1 DFQATT, CDR2 SNEGSKA (reference sequence). This CDR3 region has 11 residues. Trimming pared 2 bases from V and 12 bases from J, leaving 11 bases between. CDR3 region: CSARLMRMQFF. The CDR3 bases are TGCAGTGCTAGACTTATGAGGATGCAGTTCTTC.

The V call is TRBV18, the J call TRBJ2-7; TRBD1 matches 11 bases. Looked up from germline, CDR1 is KGHSH and CDR2 is LQKENI. The ends lost 9 bases at V and 5 bases at J; junction bases unmatched: 3. The CDR3 is 12 residues long. CDR3 DNA sequence: TGTGCCAGTCAGGACAGGGGGCACGAGCAGTACTTC. Translating it yields CASQDRGHEQYF.

The chain combines TRBV10-3 with TRBJ1-1; D is unclear. Per germline, CDR1 ENHRY and CDR2 SYGVKD. V was clipped by 2 bases and J by 2 bases, with 6 bases between them. The CDR3 covers 13 residues. The CDR3 coding sequence is TGTGCCATCAGTGAGAGGGATAACACTGAAGCTTTCTTT. Translating it yields CAISERDNTEAFF.

This clone has just one count. The chain carries TRBV29-1 and TRBJ2-5; 10 bases map to TRBD1. CDR3 length: 14 amino acids. V dropped 6 bases and J dropped 5; count of bases not matched to a gene: 9. In germline, CDR1 is SQVTM, CDR2 ANQGSEA. The CDR3 spells CSVRGTGAIETQYF. DNA of the CDR3: TGCAGCGTCCGTGGGACAGGGGCGATTGAGACCCAGTACTTC.

The J gene is TRBJ2-7, the V gene TRBV12-1; the D call in the table, TRBD2, was not verified against the DNA. TRBV12-1 is assigned pseudogene status. The CDR3 covers 15 residues. The CDR3, as DNA: TGTGCCAGCAGCGGCGACTACGGAAACTCCTACGAGCAGTACTTC. This translates into CASSGDYGNSYEQYF.

The chain employs TRBV5-1 and TRBJ2-4; no clear D gene. The CDR3 loop spans 14 amino acids. Germline V gene sequence: CDR1 SGHRS, CDR2 YFSETQ. V was pared by 3 bases and J by 7 bases, with 14 bases between. The CDR3: CASSSMSRGNIQYF. As DNA, the CDR3 is TGCGCCAGCAGCTCCATGTCGCGTGGGAACATTCAGTACTTC. The full variable domain, rest sourced from reference TRBV5-1 and TRBJ2-4, is KAGVTQTPRYLIKTRGQQVTLSCSPISGHRSVSWYQQTPGQGLQFLFEYFSETQRNKGNFPGRFSGRQFSNSRSEMNVSTLELGDSALYLCASSSMSRGNIQYFGAGTRLSVL.

In its sample, this clone was seen once. The genes are TRBV5-6 and TRBJ2-7; D remains ambiguous. V dropped 0 bases and J dropped 0 bases, with 7 bases sitting between them. The CDR3 totals 14 residues. The germline V gene encodes CDR1 SGHDT and CDR2 YYEEEE. CDR3 sequence (DNA): TGTGCCAGCAGCTTGGGACGGAGCTCCTACGAGCAGTACTTC. As protein: CASSLGRSSYEQYF.